This TCR beta chain was observed in a study of CXCR3-negative and CXCR3-positive naive CD8 T cells. Whole-study findings and limits: CXCR3-expressing naive cells carried TRB CDR3s more hydrophobic than those of CXCR3-negative naive cells.

TRB cDNA was prepared as libraries by UMI-labeled 5' RACE. TCRdb derives one entry per CDR3 protein from the 5' RACE reads, leaving out DNA. Reported are 150,000 to 180,000 distinct CDR3 sequences; the ten largest clones contain 0.45% to 0.6%. Comments on this clonotype: Its antigen is still unknown.

The CDR3 runs 14 residues. Germline values: CDR1 LGHDT, CDR2 YNNKEL (reference sequence). This rearrangement joins TRBV3-1 to TRBJ2-5; without DNA, the TCRdb call of TRBD2 cannot be checked. This TCR was sampled from a human donor in good health. Some clones in this sample may be carry-over from other donors' samples. Sequenced material: naive CXCR3+ CD8+ T cells from blood. Regarding subset: CD45RO-CCR7+CD27+CD95- naive CD8+ T cells expressing CXCR3 (TNR3+). CDR3 region: CASTERGRGETQYF.